This T cell receptor beta chain was captured in a study of shared clonotypes between healthy human individuals. Study details: Per donor, three plates held CD4 naive cells, three held CD4 memory, two held CD8 naive and one held CD8 memory.

Generated by immunoSEQ multiplex PCR, the TCRdb table keeps only in-frame clones and is missing some. The table records 550,000 to 700,000 clones, approximately 73% of them present only once. CD4+ cell separation produced CD45RA+ naive and CD45RA-negative memory subsets. Germline lookup yields CDR1 LGHNA and CDR2 YNFKEQ. This CDR3 spans 18 amino acids. V lost 4 bases and J lost 0; bases outside the gene matches: 8. The receptor was derived from a woman aged 25 to 39 in good health. The sequencing sample was made of memory CD4+ T cells sorted from blood. Indicated subset: CD45RA-negative fraction. The chain is built from TRBV4-2 and TRBJ2-1, with 11 bases identical to TRBD2. CDR3 DNA sequence: TGTGCCAGCAGCCCCGGGGGACTAGCGGAAAGCTCCTACAATGAGCAGTTCTTC. Translated, it gives CASSPGGLAESSYNEQFF.